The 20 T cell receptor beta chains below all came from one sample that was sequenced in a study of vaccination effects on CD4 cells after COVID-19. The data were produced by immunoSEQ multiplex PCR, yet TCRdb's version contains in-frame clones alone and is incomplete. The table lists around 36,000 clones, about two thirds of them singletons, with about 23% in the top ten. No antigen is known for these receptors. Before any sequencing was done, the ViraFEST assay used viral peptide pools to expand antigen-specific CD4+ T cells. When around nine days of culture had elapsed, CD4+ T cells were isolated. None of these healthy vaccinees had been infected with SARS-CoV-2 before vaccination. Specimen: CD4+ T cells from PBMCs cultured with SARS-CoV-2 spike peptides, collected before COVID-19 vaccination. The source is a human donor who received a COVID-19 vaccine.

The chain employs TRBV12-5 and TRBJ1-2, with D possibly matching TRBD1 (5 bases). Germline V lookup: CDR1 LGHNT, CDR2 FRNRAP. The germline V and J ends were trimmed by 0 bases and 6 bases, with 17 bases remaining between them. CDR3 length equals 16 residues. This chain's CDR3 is CASGLVPGLRRDGYTF. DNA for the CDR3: TGTGCTAGTGGTTTGGTACCGGGACTCCGGCGGGATGGCTACACCTTC.

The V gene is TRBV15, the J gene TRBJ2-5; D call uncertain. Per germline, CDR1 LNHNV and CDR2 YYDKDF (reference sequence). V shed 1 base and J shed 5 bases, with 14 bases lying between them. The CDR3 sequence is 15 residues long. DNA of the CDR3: TGTGCCACCAGCAGAGCCGGGCCTACAACGGAGACCCAGTACTTC. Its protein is CATSRAGPTTETQYF.

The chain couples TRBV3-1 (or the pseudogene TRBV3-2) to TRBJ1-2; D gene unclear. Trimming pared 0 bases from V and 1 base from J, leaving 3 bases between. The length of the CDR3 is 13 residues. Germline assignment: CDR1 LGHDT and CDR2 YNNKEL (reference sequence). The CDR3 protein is CASSQDGNYGYTF. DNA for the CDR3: TGTGCCAGCAGCCAAGACGGTAACTATGGCTACACCTTC.

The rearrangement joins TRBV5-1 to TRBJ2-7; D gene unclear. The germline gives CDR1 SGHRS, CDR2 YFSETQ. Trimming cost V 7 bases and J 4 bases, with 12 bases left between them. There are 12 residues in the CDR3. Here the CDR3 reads CASAVERYEQYF. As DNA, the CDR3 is TGCGCCAGCGCGGTCGAGAGGTACGAGCAGTACTTC.

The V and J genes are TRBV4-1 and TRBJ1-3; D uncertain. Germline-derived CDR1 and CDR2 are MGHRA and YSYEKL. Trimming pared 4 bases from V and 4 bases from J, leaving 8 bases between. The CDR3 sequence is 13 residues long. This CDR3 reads CASSRPGGNTIYF. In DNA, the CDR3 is TGCGCCAGCAGCCGGCCAGGAGGAAACACCATATATTTT.

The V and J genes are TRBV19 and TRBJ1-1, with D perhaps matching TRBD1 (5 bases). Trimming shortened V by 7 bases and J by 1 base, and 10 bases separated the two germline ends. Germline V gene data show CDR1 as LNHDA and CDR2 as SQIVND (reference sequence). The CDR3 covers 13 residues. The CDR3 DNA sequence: TGTGCCAGTACCCCCAGGGAGAACACTGAAGCTTTCTTT. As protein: CASTPRENTEAFF.

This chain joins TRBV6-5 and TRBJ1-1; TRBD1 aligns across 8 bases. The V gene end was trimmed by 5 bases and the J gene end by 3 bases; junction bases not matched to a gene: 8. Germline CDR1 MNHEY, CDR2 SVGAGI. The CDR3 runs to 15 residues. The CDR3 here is CASSPRTGRDTEAFF. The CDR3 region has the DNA TGTGCCAGCAGTCCCCGGACAGGGAGGGACACTGAAGCTTTCTTT.

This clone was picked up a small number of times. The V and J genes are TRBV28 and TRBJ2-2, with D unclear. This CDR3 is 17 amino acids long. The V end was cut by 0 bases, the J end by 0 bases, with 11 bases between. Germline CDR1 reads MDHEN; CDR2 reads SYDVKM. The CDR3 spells CASSLWGRLTNTGELFF. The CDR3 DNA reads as TGTGCCAGCAGTTTATGGGGCAGGCTAACGAACACCGGGGAGCTGTTTTTT.

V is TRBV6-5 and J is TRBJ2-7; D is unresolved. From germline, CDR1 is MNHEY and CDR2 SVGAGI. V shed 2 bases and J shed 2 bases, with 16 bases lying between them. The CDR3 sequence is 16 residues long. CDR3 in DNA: TGTGCCAGCAGTTACGCGTGGGGTCCCCAACCCTACGAGCAGTACTTC. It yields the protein CASSYAWGPQPYEQYF.

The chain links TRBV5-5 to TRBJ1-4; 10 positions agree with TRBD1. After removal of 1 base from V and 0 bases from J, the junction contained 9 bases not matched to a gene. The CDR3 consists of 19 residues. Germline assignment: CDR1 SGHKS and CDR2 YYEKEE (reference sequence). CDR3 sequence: CASSLIPGQGFATNEKLFF. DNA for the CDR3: TGTGCCAGCAGCTTGATACCGGGACAGGGGTTTGCAACTAATGAAAAACTGTTTTTT.

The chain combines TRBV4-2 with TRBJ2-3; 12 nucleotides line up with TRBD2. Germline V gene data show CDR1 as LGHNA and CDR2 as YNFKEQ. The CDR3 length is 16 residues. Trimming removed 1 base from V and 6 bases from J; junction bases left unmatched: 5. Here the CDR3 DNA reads TGTGCCAGCAGCCAAGGGGAGCTAGCGGGAGGGGATACGCAGTATTTT. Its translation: CASSQGELAGGDTQYF.

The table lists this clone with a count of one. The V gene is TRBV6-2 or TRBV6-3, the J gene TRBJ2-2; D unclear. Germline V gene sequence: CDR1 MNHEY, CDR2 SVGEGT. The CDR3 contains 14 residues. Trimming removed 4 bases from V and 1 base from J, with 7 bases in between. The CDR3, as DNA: TGTGCCAGCAGTTTCTGGGGGAACACCGGGGAGCTGTTTTTT. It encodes CASSFWGNTGELFF.

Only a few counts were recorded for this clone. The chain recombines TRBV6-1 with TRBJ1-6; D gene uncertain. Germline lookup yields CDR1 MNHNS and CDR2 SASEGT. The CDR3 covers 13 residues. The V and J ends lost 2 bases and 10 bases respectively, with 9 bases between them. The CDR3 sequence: CASSERVDSPLHF. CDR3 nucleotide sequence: TGTGCCAGCAGTGAACGGGTCGACTCACCCCTCCACTTT.

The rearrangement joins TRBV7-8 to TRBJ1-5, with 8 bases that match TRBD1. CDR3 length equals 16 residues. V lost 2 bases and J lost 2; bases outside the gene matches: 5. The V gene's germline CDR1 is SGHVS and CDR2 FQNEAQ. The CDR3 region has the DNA TGTGCCAGCAGCTTATCAGGGGGCGGGGGCAATCAGCCCCAGCATTTT. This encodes CASSLSGGGGNQPQHF.

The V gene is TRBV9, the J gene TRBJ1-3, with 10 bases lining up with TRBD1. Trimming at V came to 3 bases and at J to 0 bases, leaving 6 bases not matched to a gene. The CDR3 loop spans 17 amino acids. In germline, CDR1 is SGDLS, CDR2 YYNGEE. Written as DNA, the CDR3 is TGTGCCAGCAGCGCCGGGACAGGGGCGACCTCTGGAAACACCATATATTTT. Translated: CASSAGTGATSGNTIYF. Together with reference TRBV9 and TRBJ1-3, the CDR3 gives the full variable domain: DSGVTQTPKHLITATGQRVTLRCSPRSGDLSVYWYQQSLDQGLQFLIQYYNGEERAKGNILERFSAQQFPDLHSELNLSSLELGDSALYFCASSAGTGATSGNTIYFGEGSWLTVV.

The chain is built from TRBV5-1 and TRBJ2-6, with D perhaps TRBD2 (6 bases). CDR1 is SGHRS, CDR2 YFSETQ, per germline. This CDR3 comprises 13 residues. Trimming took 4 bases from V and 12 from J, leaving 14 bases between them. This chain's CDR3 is CASSLDWRGVLTF. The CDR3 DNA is TGCGCCAGCAGCCTGGACTGGCGGGGCGTCCTGACTTTC.

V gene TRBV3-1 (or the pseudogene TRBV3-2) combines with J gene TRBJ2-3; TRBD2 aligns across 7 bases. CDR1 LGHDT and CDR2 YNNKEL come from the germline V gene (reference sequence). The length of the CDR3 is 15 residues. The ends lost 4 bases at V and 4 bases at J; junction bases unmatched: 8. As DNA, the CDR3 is TGTGCCAGCAGCCGAGGCGGGGGAGATGCAGATACGCAGTATTTT. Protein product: CASSRGGGDADTQYF.

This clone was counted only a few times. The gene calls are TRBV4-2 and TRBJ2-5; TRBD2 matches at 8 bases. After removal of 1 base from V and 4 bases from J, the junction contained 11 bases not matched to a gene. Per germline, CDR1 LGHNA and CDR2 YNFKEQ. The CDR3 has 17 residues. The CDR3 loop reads CASSQGAWERESETQYF. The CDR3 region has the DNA TGTGCCAGCAGCCAAGGGGCGTGGGAGCGGGAGTCAGAGACCCAGTACTTC.

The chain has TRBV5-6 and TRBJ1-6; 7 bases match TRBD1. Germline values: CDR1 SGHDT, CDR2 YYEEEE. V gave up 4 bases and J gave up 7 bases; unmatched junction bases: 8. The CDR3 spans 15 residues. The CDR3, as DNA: TGTGCCAGCAGCCCATACAGGGGTGGAAATTCACCCCTCCACTTT. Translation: CASSPYRGGNSPLHF.

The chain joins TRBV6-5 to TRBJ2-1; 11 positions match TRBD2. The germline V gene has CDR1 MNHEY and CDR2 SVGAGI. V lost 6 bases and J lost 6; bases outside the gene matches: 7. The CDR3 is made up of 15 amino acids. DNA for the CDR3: TGTGCCAGCAGATTACTAGCGGGAGCCGGCAATGAGCAGTTCTTC. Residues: CASRLLAGAGNEQFF.